The entry below gives a single TCR beta chain sequence along with its context. Its ends do not fully match the called genes, so a read error is possible. This specimen belongs to a study of beta chain features in type 1 diabetes. Sequenced material consisted of expressed TCRB transcripts (all of the isolated RNA was reverse transcribed). Repertoires were generated with immunoSEQ multiplex PCR, while TCRdb's copy carries only in-frame clones and drops some. The data contain hundreds of thousands of clones, less than 20% of them singletons. The CDR3 totals 14 residues. Germline V CDR1 and CDR2: KGHSH, LQKENI.

This receptor was identified in a young man in good health. This rearrangement joins TRBV18 to TRBJ2-7, with a possible D match to TRBD2 (6 bases). What was sequenced was naive CD4+ T cells from blood. The CDR3 region is CASSPLAGSYEQYF. The CDR3 DNA sequence: TGTGCCAGCTCTCCACTGGCGGGGTCCTACGAGCAGTACTTC.